One sample yielded the 32 T cell receptor beta chains listed below, sequenced in a study of shared clonotypes between healthy human individuals. Clones were sequenced by immunoSEQ multiplex PCR, and TCRdb holds only the in-frame ones, with some missing. The sample lists fewer than 3 million clones; about nine tenths were seen once. The sequencing input was naive CD4+ T cells from PBMCs. The subset: CD45RA+ positively selected. Every receptor here comes from a man aged 18 to 35 in good health. Some clones in this sample may be carry-over from other donors' samples.

This chain links TRBV27 with TRBJ1-3, with unresolved D. Deletions cut 4 bases from V and 3 bases from J, with 4 bases between. Germline V gives CDR1 MNHEY, CDR2 SMNVEV (reference sequence). The CDR3 sequence is 12 residues long. The chain's CDR3 is CASSSDGNTIYF. The CDR3, as DNA: TGTGCCAGCAGTTCCGATGGAAACACCATATATTTT.

As concerns this clone: The same CDR3 is also encoded by other DNA sequences in this sample. This chain links TRBV11-2 with TRBJ2-2, with no clear D. CDR1 and CDR2 from the germline V gene are SGHAT and FQNNGV. The CDR3 runs 14 residues. V gave up 1 base and J gave up 4 bases, with 7 bases separating them. CDR3 nucleotides: TGTGCCAGCAGCTTAGGACGGAGCACCGGGGAGCTGTTTTTT. Protein sequence: CASSLGRSTGELFF.

DNA of the CDR3: TGTGCCAGCAGTAACCCGGGACTGGGACCGGAGACCCAGTACTTC. Encoded protein: CASSNPGLGPETQYF. The V gene is TRBV5-4, the J gene TRBJ2-5; perhaps TRBD2 as D (6 bases). V lost 5 bases, J lost 5 bases, and 19 bases lay in between. The CDR3 has 15 amino acids. CDR1 and CDR2 (germline): SGHNT, YYREEE (reference sequence).

About this clone itself: The sample holds other DNA sequences that translate to the same CDR3. The chain links TRBV5-4 to TRBJ2-7; 13 nucleotides agree with TRBD2. J lost 3 bases, V lost 4 bases, and 4 bases had no gene match. This CDR3 has 15 amino acids. Germline values: CDR1 SGHNT, CDR2 YYREEE (reference sequence). The CDR3 nucleotides read TGTGCCAGCAGCCGAGGGACTAGCGGGAACTACGAGCAGTACTTC. Protein sequence: CASSRGTSGNYEQYF. Together with reference TRBV5-4 and TRBJ2-7, the CDR3 gives the full variable domain: ETGVTQSPTHLIKTRGQQVTLRCSSQSGHNTVSWYQQALGQGPQFIFQYYREEENGRGNFPPRFSGLQFPNYSSELNVNALELDDSALYLCASSRGTSGNYEQYFGPGTRLTVT.

This chain uses TRBV5-4 with TRBJ1-2; 7 bases are shared with TRBD1. Germline V gene lookup returns CDR1 SGHNT and CDR2 YYREEE (reference sequence). With V trimmed by 0 bases and J by 4 bases, 0 bases remained unmatched. The CDR3 is 13 residues long. The CDR3 protein is CASSLGDSYGYTF. As DNA, the CDR3 is TGTGCCAGCAGCTTGGGGGACAGCTATGGCTACACCTTC.

This chain connects TRBV6-5 to TRBJ1-4; possibly TRBD1 for D (5 bases). V lost 2 bases to trimming and J lost 8 bases, with 12 bases between them. The CDR3 is 14 residues long. Germline CDR1 is MNHEY and CDR2 is SVGAGI. The CDR3 region is CASSYGSGSEKLFF. Here the CDR3 DNA reads TGTGCCAGCAGTTACGGTTCAGGGTCCGAAAAACTGTTTTTT.

The chain uses TRBV11-2 and TRBJ2-3; no firm D call. Trimming left V 1 base short and J 1 base short, with 15 bases between. Per germline, CDR1 SGHAT and CDR2 FQNNGV. This CDR3 is built from 17 residues. The CDR3 coding sequence is TGTGCCAGCAGCTTAGGAGGCAGCCTTCTAGGCACAGATACGCAGTATTTT. Residues: CASSLGGSLLGTDTQYF.

This sequence joins TRBV5-4 and TRBJ1-2; possibly TRBD1 for D (6 bases). CDR1 and CDR2 from the germline V gene are SGHNT and YYREEE (reference sequence). V was cut by 4 bases and J by 5 bases, with 15 bases left in between. This CDR3 has 14 amino acids. Here the CDR3 reads CASSPKGQIYGYTF. For the CDR3, the DNA is TGTGCCAGCAGCCCTAAAGGACAGATATATGGCTACACCTTC.

V usage is TRBV30 and J usage is TRBJ2-2; a weak D match, TRBD2 (5 bases). CDR1 GTSNPN and CDR2 SVGIG come from the germline V gene (reference sequence). This CDR3 is 13 amino acids long. Deletions cut 4 bases from V and 5 bases from J, with 11 bases between. The DNA of the CDR3 is TGTGCCTGGACCATACTAGGAACCGGGGAGCTGTTTTTT. This translates into CAWTILGTGELFF. Variable domain in full (rest from reference TRBV30 and TRBJ2-2): SQTIHQWPATLVQPVGSPLSLECTVEGTSNPNLYWYRQAAGRGLQLLFYSVGIGQISSEVPQNLSASRPQDRQFILSSKKLLLSDSGFYLCAWTILGTGELFFGEGSRLTVL.

This rearrangement joins TRBV2 to TRBJ2-5, with unresolved D. Between the trimmed V and J ends, which lost 11 bases and 0 bases, there was a span of 10 bases. From germline, CDR1 is SNHLY and CDR2 FYNNEI. The CDR3 totals 12 residues. The CDR3 loop reads CAGVKYQETQYF. The CDR3 DNA follows: TGTGCCGGAGTCAAATACCAAGAGACCCAGTACTTC. The complete variable domain, with remaining parts taken from reference TRBV2 and TRBJ2-5, reads EPEVTQTPSHQVTQMGQEVILRCVPISNHLYFYWYRQILGQKVEFLVSFYNNEISEKSEIFDDQFSVERPDGSNFTLKIRSTKLEDSAMYFCAGVKYQETQYFGPGTRLLVL.

The chain's CDR3 is CASSYRRLNEKLFF. CDR3 DNA: TGTGCCAGCAGCTATCGACGGCTGAATGAAAAACTGTTTTTT. J is TRBJ1-4 and V is TRBV5-6; D uncertain. Germline-derived CDR1 and CDR2 are SGHDT and YYEEEE. The length of the CDR3 is 14 residues. V was shortened by 3 bases and J by 5 bases, with 11 bases between the two germline ends.

The J gene is TRBJ2-7, the V gene TRBV28; maybe TRBD2 (6 bases). The CDR3 covers 16 residues. V was shortened by 4 bases and J by 6 bases, with 22 bases between the two germline ends. The germline CDR1 and CDR2 sequences are MDHEN and SYDVKM. Written as DNA, the CDR3 is TGTGCCAGCAGTTCGCCCACGCCGGGACTTAAGGGCGAGCAGTACTTC. This encodes CASSSPTPGLKGEQYF.

J is TRBJ2-1 and V is TRBV7-9; possible D gene TRBD2, 5 bases. Germline values: CDR1 SEHNR, CDR2 FQNEAQ (reference sequence). Trimming stripped 4 bases from V and 2 bases from J, with 12 bases between. CDR3 length: 15 amino acids. CDR3 nucleotides: TGTGCCAGCAGCTGGGGTAGCGCTACCTACAATGAGCAGTTCTTC. This sequence encodes CASSWGSATYNEQFF.

This chain links TRBV5-1 with TRBJ2-5; D is unresolved. This CDR3 has 13 residues. V shed 5 bases and J shed 5 bases, with 13 bases lying between them. Germline-derived CDR1 and CDR2 are SGHRS and YFSETQ. CDR3 bases: TGCGCCAGCAGGGAGAGCGTATACGAGACCCAGTACTTC. This sequence encodes CASRESVYETQYF.

This clone was observed once. The chain combines TRBV6-5 with TRBJ1-2, with D perhaps matching TRBD1 (5 bases). CDR3 length: 16 amino acids. V dropped 0 bases and J dropped 6 bases, with 17 bases sitting between them. The germline CDR1 and CDR2 sequences are MNHEY and SVGAGI. In DNA, the CDR3 is TGTGCCAGCAGTTACTCGATTCCGGGGACGGGGAATGGCTACACCTTC. This codes for CASSYSIPGTGNGYTF.

J is TRBJ2-1 and V is TRBV7-9, with unresolved D. CDR1 and CDR2 from the germline V gene are SEHNR and FQNEAQ (reference sequence). The CDR3 has 10 amino acids. The V and J ends lost 1 base and 14 bases respectively, with 6 bases between them. The CDR3 sequence: CASSLGGEFF. The DNA of the CDR3 is TGTGCCAGCAGCTTAGGAGGAGAGTTCTTC.

The rearrangement links TRBV6-1 to TRBJ1-5; D is possibly TRBD1 (6 bases). The CDR3 runs to 13 residues. V gave up 7 bases and J gave up 3 bases, with 10 bases separating them. Germline assignment: CDR1 MNHNS and CDR2 SASEGT. This CDR3 reads CASTKGDNQPQHF. CDR3 DNA sequence: TGTGCCAGCACCAAGGGGGACAATCAGCCCCAGCATTTT.

CDR3: CASLGTGTSYEQYF. CDR3 nucleotides: TGTGCCAGCTTGGGCACCGGGACCTCCTACGAGCAGTACTTC. The J gene is TRBJ2-7, the V gene TRBV6-6, with D perhaps being TRBD1 or TRBD2 (5 bases each). V lost 8 bases and J 0 bases, leaving 14 bases between the germline ends. The CDR3 consists of 14 residues. CDR1 is MNHNY and CDR2 is SVGAGI in the germline V gene (reference sequence).

This rearrangement joins TRBV5-4 to TRBJ2-5; D remains ambiguous. With 0 bases removed from V and 2 bases from J, the gap between germline ends came to 8 bases. This CDR3 contains 14 residues. Per germline, CDR1 SGHNT and CDR2 YYREEE (reference sequence). The CDR3 region has the DNA TGTGCCAGCAGCTTGGCGCCCCAACAAGAGACCCAGTACTTC. Translation: CASSLAPQQETQYF.

This clone has a single count. The rearrangement uses TRBV4-3 and TRBJ1-3, with a tentative D call TRBD1 (6 bases). The CDR3 has 13 amino acids. From germline, CDR1 is LGHNA and CDR2 YSLEER. The V end was cut by 1 base, the J end by 11 bases, with 12 bases between. The CDR3 is CASSQGTDPPIYF. CDR3 DNA: TGCGCCAGCAGCCAAGGGACAGATCCCCCCATATATTTT.

This sequence joins TRBV10-3 and TRBJ2-3; perhaps TRBD1 as D (6 bases). The length of the CDR3 is 13 residues. Trimming took off 10 bases at V and 3 bases at J, with 14 bases between the two ends. Germline V gene lookup returns CDR1 ENHRY and CDR2 SYGVKD. The CDR3 is CATTDRTTDTQYF. The DNA for the CDR3 is TGTGCCACCACAGACAGGACGACAGATACGCAGTATTTT.

To note about this clone: Additional DNA sequences in this sample encode the identical CDR3. The V gene is TRBV7-2, the J gene TRBJ2-1; D unclear. Germline CDR1 reads SGHTA; CDR2 reads FQGNSA. Trimming removed 1 base at V and 0 bases at J, with 7 bases between. CDR3 length equals 15 residues. This chain's CDR3 is CASSLGPISYNEQFF. The CDR3, as DNA: TGTGCCAGCAGCTTAGGACCCATCTCCTACAATGAGCAGTTCTTC.

The genes are TRBV18 and TRBJ1-1, with 7 bases that match TRBD1. This CDR3 has 14 amino acids. After removal of 7 bases from V and 1 base from J, the junction contained 6 bases not matched to a gene. Germline CDR1 is KGHSH and CDR2 is LQKENI. Written as DNA, the CDR3 is TGTGCCAGCTGGGAAACAGGGGCGAACACTGAAGCTTTCTTT. This codes for CASWETGANTEAFF.

The V and J genes are TRBV5-6 and TRBJ1-3; D call uncertain. The CDR3 has 15 amino acids. V was clipped by 0 bases and J by 4 bases, with 11 bases between them. Per germline, CDR1 SGHDT and CDR2 YYEEEE. The CDR3 sequence is CASSLGWQRGNTIYF. The CDR3 region has the DNA TGTGCCAGCAGCTTGGGGTGGCAGAGGGGAAACACCATATATTTT.

This chain joins TRBV5-4 and TRBJ2-1; D is tentatively TRBD1 or TRBD2 (7 bases each). V gave up 5 bases and J gave up 4 bases, with 16 bases separating them. Per germline, CDR1 SGHNT and CDR2 YYREEE (reference sequence). This CDR3 has 15 amino acids. CDR3 in amino acids: CASRAGQSTYNEQFF. As DNA, the CDR3 is TGTGCCAGCAGAGCGGGACAGTCTACGTACAATGAGCAGTTCTTC.

Comment on this clone: Other nucleotide sequences from this sample produce the same CDR3. The chain uses TRBV5-1 and TRBJ2-7; TRBD2 agrees at 11 bases. Germline CDR1 is SGHRS and CDR2 is YFSETQ. V shed 4 bases, J shed 1 base, and the junction held 4 bases outside the gene matches. CDR3 length: 15 amino acids. The CDR3 protein is CASSPTSGRSYEQYF. The CDR3 DNA is TGCGCCAGCAGCCCCACTAGCGGGAGATCCTACGAGCAGTACTTC. Full variable domain (outside the CDR3, taken from reference TRBV5-1 and TRBJ2-7): KAGVTQTPRYLIKTRGQQVTLSCSPISGHRSVSWYQQTPGQGLQFLFEYFSETQRNKGNFPGRFSGRQFSNSRSEMNVSTLELGDSALYLCASSPTSGRSYEQYFGPGTRLTVT.

V and J are TRBV7-2 and TRBJ1-1; D unclear. The V and J ends lost 3 bases and 3 bases respectively, with 8 bases between them. The CDR3 covers 13 residues. Germline loops: CDR1 SGHTA, CDR2 FQGNSA. The DNA of the CDR3 is TGTGCCAGCAGCTTTACCCGTGACACTGAAGCTTTCTTT. Protein sequence: CASSFTRDTEAFF.

The chain joins TRBV18 to TRBJ2-1; 7 positions match TRBD1. The CDR3 sequence is 16 residues long. Per the germline V gene, CDR1 is KGHSH and CDR2 is LQKENI. The junction had 9 bases not matched to a gene; V was cut back by 3 bases and J by 4 bases. The CDR3 protein is CASSPTRAGGYNEQFF. The CDR3 region has the DNA TGTGCCAGCTCACCGACCCGGGCAGGGGGATACAATGAGCAGTTCTTC. Variable domain in full (rest from reference TRBV18 and TRBJ2-1): NAGVMQNPRHLVRRRGQEARLRCSPMKGHSHVYWYRQLPEEGLKFMVYLQKENIIDESGMPKERFSAEFPKEGPSILRIQQVVRGDSAAYFCASSPTRAGGYNEQFFGPGTRLTVL.

CDR3 sequence reads: CASSLVLQGGNQPQHF. CDR3 coding DNA: TGTGCCAGCAGCTTAGTTCTACAGGGGGGCAATCAGCCCCAGCATTTT. The chain joins TRBV7-8 to TRBJ1-5; 8 positions match TRBD1. The CDR3 runs to 16 residues. The junction had 4 bases not matched to a gene; V was cut back by 1 base and J by 2 bases. The V gene's germline CDR1 is SGHVS and CDR2 FQNEAQ.

V is TRBV29-1 and J is TRBJ2-5; D is possibly TRBD1 (5 bases). CDR1 SQVTM and CDR2 ANQGSEA come from the germline V gene. V was trimmed by 6 bases and J by 4 bases, leaving 15 bases between them. This CDR3 contains 13 residues. The CDR3 sequence is CSVDKGKRETQYF. The CDR3 DNA sequence: TGCAGCGTCGATAAGGGGAAGAGAGAGACCCAGTACTTC.

V is TRBV2 and J is TRBJ1-1, with D hard to call. Between the trimmed V and J ends, which lost 4 bases and 10 bases, there was a span of 16 bases. From germline, CDR1 is SNHLY and CDR2 FYNNEI. CDR3 size: 13 residues. The chain's CDR3 is CASSVFSPSAAFF. In DNA form, the CDR3 reads TGTGCCAGCAGTGTTTTTTCGCCATCCGCAGCTTTCTTT.

The CDR3 loop reads CASSPGGVAGNTIYF. The CDR3 DNA reads TGTGCCAGCAGCCCCGGAGGGGTGGCCGGAAACACCATATATTTT. The rearrangement links TRBV5-4 to TRBJ1-3; D possibly corresponds to TRBD1 (5 bases). The CDR3 is 15 amino acids. Trimming took off 4 bases at V and 4 bases at J, with 15 bases between the two ends. Germline assignment: CDR1 SGHNT and CDR2 YYREEE (reference sequence).